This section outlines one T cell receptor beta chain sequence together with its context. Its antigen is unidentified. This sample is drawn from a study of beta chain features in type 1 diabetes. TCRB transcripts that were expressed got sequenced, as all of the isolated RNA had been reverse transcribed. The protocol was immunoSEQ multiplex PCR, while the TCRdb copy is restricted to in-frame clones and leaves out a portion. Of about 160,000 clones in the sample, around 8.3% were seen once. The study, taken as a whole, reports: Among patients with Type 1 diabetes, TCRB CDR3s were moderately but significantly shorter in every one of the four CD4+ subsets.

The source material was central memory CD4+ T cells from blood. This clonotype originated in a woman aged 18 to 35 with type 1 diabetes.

CDR3 region: CASETQGAGELFF. CDR3 sequence (DNA): TGTGCCAGCGAGACACAGGGGGCCGGGGAGCTGTTTTTT. The chain has TRBV19 and TRBJ2-2; 8 bases fit TRBD1. Per germline, CDR1 LNHDA and CDR2 SQIVND (reference sequence). The V and J ends lost 9 bases and 6 bases, in that order; junction bases with no gene match: 6. This CDR3 comprises 13 residues.